These 21 T cell receptor beta chains share one sample of origin, sequenced in a study of T cell responses to AZD1222 COVID-19 vaccine. Generated by immunoSEQ multiplex PCR, the TCRdb table keeps only in-frame clones and is missing some. The sample has some 200,000 clones; approximately 91% are singletons. Sequencing used peripheral blood, obtained on day 0 of AZD1222 vaccination. The receptors shown here come from an adult in good health.

This clone was seen a handful of times. J is TRBJ2-3 and V is TRBV21-1; TRBD2 is the table's D call and was not checked against the DNA. TRBV21-1 is marked as a pseudogene. This CDR3 is 17 amino acids long. CDR3 residues: CASRSLFGEGKTDTQYF. DNA of the CDR3: TGTGCCAGCAGGAGCCTTTTTGGGGAGGGCAAAACAGATACGCAGTATTTT.

The chain links TRBV7-2 to TRBJ1-1; possibly TRBD1 for D (6 bases). V was clipped by 3 bases and J by 0 bases, with 8 bases between them. Germline V gene lookup returns CDR1 SGHTA and CDR2 FQGNSA. This CDR3 contains 14 residues. As DNA, the CDR3 is TGTGCCAGCAGCTTCGGACAGATGAACACTGAAGCTTTCTTT. It encodes CASSFGQMNTEAFF.

The chain links TRBV19 to TRBJ1-2, with 9 bases identical to TRBD1. This CDR3 has 14 residues. V trimming: 5 bases; J trimming: 6 bases; junction bases outside the gene matches: 7. Germline V gene data show CDR1 as LNHDA and CDR2 as SQIVND (reference sequence). The DNA of the CDR3 is TGTGCCAGTAGTGCCGGACAGGGGTGGGATGGCTACACCTTC. Protein product: CASSAGQGWDGYTF.

The chain recombines TRBV2 with TRBJ2-7; D unclear. V lost 5 bases to trimming and J lost 7 bases, with 18 bases between them. CDR1 is SNHLY and CDR2 is FYNNEI in the germline V gene. The CDR3 covers 14 residues. In DNA, the CDR3 is TGTGCCAGCAGTATTAGGGTCGGTCTTACTGAGCAGTACTTC. The encoded protein is CASSIRVGLTEQYF.

This chain connects TRBV7-2 to TRBJ1-5; maybe TRBD1 (5 bases). From germline, CDR1 is SGHTA and CDR2 FQGNSA. Between the trimmed V and J ends, which lost 2 bases and 2 bases, there was a span of 10 bases. The CDR3 has 15 amino acids. In nucleotides, the CDR3 is TGTGCCAGCAGCTTAAAGGGGATGGGCAATCAGCCCCAGCATTTT. The encoded protein is CASSLKGMGNQPQHF.

The chain recombines TRBV4-2 with TRBJ2-7; 10 nucleotides agree with TRBD2. J was trimmed by 2 bases and V by 3 bases; bases with no gene match: 7. The CDR3 loop spans 16 amino acids. Germline values: CDR1 LGHNA, CDR2 YNFKEQ. The CDR3 loop reads CASSQASTSGTYEQYF. The CDR3 DNA sequence: TGTGCCAGCAGCCAGGCCAGCACTAGCGGGACCTACGAGCAGTACTTC.

The chain combines TRBV2 with TRBJ1-1, with D maybe TRBD1 (5 bases). The germline V gene has CDR1 SNHLY and CDR2 FYNNEI. V was clipped by 7 bases and J by 0 bases, with 12 bases between them. This CDR3 is built from 14 residues. CDR3 bases: TGTGCCAGCATCGGGGCATTTTTGAACACTGAAGCTTTCTTT. It codes for CASIGAFLNTEAFF.

This clone was seen a few times. The chain joins TRBV15 to TRBJ1-2; maybe TRBD1 (6 bases). CDR3 length: 15 residues. Looked up from germline, CDR1 is LNHNV and CDR2 is YYDKDF (reference sequence). Trimming took 0 bases from V and 6 from J, leaving 14 bases between them. The CDR3: CATSRDLRGVDGYTF. Written as DNA, the CDR3 is TGTGCCACCAGCAGAGATTTAAGGGGGGTGGATGGCTACACCTTC.

To note about this clone: Different DNA sequences within this sample yield the same CDR3. The gene calls are TRBV7-9 and TRBJ1-2; D is possibly TRBD1 (6 bases). V gave up 5 bases and J gave up 8 bases, with 12 bases separating them. The CDR3 runs 12 residues. Germline-derived CDR1 and CDR2 are SEHNR and FQNEAQ (reference sequence). The CDR3 is CASSPTGDGYTF. DNA for the CDR3: TGTGCCAGCAGCCCGACAGGAGACGGCTACACCTTC.

The chain carries TRBV6-5 and TRBJ1-5; maybe TRBD1 (5 bases). Per germline, CDR1 MNHEY and CDR2 SVGAGI. The V and J ends lost 6 bases and 7 bases respectively, with 10 bases between them. This CDR3 has 12 amino acids. The CDR3 loop is CASRPTGQPQHF. CDR3 nucleotide sequence: TGTGCCAGCAGGCCCACAGGCCAGCCCCAGCATTTT.

The CDR3 loop reads CASSWSPGWSSYNEQFF. In DNA, the CDR3 is TGTGCCAGCAGTTGGTCCCCGGGTTGGAGCTCCTACAATGAGCAGTTCTTC. The chain uses TRBV13 and TRBJ2-1; no reliable D call. Germline V CDR1 and CDR2: PRHDT, FYEKMQ (reference sequence). Trimming removed 6 bases at V and 0 bases at J, with 18 bases between. The CDR3 runs 17 residues.

The chain recombines TRBV10-3 with TRBJ2-7; D is ambiguous. Trimming took off 4 bases at V and 3 bases at J, with 13 bases between the two ends. Germline V gene data show CDR1 as ENHRY and CDR2 as SYGVKD. The CDR3 is 14 residues long. The DNA of the CDR3 is TGTGCCATCAGTGCACTCGGAGCAGTCTACGAGCAGTACTTC. It encodes CAISALGAVYEQYF.

The genes are TRBV5-1 and TRBJ2-1; 9 positions match TRBD1. After removal of 1 base from V and 9 bases from J, the junction contained 14 bases not matched to a gene. Germline CDR1 is SGHRS and CDR2 is YFSETQ. This CDR3 is 17 amino acids long. CDR3 residues: CASSLTPTGGRGGEQFF. The CDR3 DNA reads TGCGCCAGCAGCTTGACCCCCACAGGGGGCCGCGGCGGTGAGCAGTTCTTC.

The chain joins TRBV29-1 to TRBJ2-1; D might be TRBD2 (5 bases). The V and J ends lost 5 bases and 8 bases respectively, with 13 bases between them. In germline, CDR1 is SQVTM, CDR2 ANQGSEA. The CDR3 has 12 amino acids. CDR3 in amino acids: CSVLASSDEQFF. In DNA, the CDR3 is TGCAGCGTTCTTGCTAGCTCGGATGAGCAGTTCTTC.

The CDR3 DNA reads as TGTGCCAGCAGTCCCCCTTGGGGGCAGTCTAACTATGGCTACACCTTC. Translating gives CASSPPWGQSNYGYTF. The V and J genes are TRBV28 and TRBJ1-2; D may be TRBD1 (6 bases). V lost 5 bases, J lost 0 bases, and 16 bases lay in between. CDR3 length equals 16 residues. Germline assignment: CDR1 MDHEN and CDR2 SYDVKM.

The chain employs TRBV5-1 and TRBJ1-6; 7 bases line up with TRBD1. The V segment lost 4 bases and the J segment 9 bases; nucleotides outside the gene matches: 10. The CDR3 sequence is 15 residues long. The germline V gene encodes CDR1 SGHRS and CDR2 YFSETQ. Here the CDR3 reads CASSLSTGMGSPLHF. As DNA, the CDR3 is TGCGCCAGCAGCCTGTCGACAGGGATGGGTTCACCCCTCCACTTT.

The chain has TRBV7-8 and TRBJ2-4, with TRBD1 matching over 8 bases. The V and J ends lost 8 bases and 4 bases, in that order; junction bases with no gene match: 13. The germline V gene encodes CDR1 SGHVS and CDR2 FQNEAQ. The CDR3 runs 16 residues. CDR3 nucleotide sequence: TGTGCCAGCTGCGACCCAGGGGGCTGTCTTAAAAACATTCAGTACTTC. Translating gives CASCDPGGCLKNIQYF.

The CDR3 reads CASSEAGVTQYF. As DNA, the CDR3 is TGTGCCAGCAGTGAGGCGGGGGTGACCCAGTACTTC. This chain connects TRBV6-1 to TRBJ2-5; 7 bases map to TRBD2. Per the germline V gene, CDR1 is MNHNS and CDR2 is SASEGT. There are 12 residues in the CDR3. V lost 3 bases and J lost 7; bases outside the gene matches: 2.

This clone was found once. The chain joins TRBV15 to TRBJ2-7, with TRBD2 matching over 13 bases. The CDR3 is made up of 18 amino acids. CDR1 and CDR2 (germline): LNHNV, YYDKDF (reference sequence). The V segment lost 3 bases and the J segment 4 bases; nucleotides outside the gene matches: 12. CDR3 bases: TGTGCCACCAGCAGTGCATATCCCACACTAGCGGGAGGGTACGAGCAGTACTTC. It yields the protein CATSSAYPTLAGGYEQYF.

V usage is TRBV7-9 and J usage is TRBJ2-7, with D perhaps being TRBD1 or TRBD2 (6 bases each). Trimming cost V 2 bases and J 4 bases, with 9 bases left between them. Per the germline V gene, CDR1 is SEHNR and CDR2 is FQNEAQ (reference sequence). The CDR3 consists of 13 residues. The CDR3 spells CASSLRGEYEQYF. For the CDR3, the DNA is TGTGCCAGCAGCTTAAGGGGGGAATACGAGCAGTACTTC.

The rearrangement uses TRBV6-9 and TRBJ2-4; 10 nucleotides line up with TRBD2. CDR3 size: 17 residues. CDR1 is MNHGY and CDR2 is SVAAGI in the germline V gene. V dropped 9 bases and J dropped 0; count of bases not matched to a gene: 11. The DNA of the CDR3 is TGTGCCAGTCCGGGACTAGCGAAAATACTAGCCAAAAACATTCAGTACTTC. Translating it yields CASPGLAKILAKNIQYF.